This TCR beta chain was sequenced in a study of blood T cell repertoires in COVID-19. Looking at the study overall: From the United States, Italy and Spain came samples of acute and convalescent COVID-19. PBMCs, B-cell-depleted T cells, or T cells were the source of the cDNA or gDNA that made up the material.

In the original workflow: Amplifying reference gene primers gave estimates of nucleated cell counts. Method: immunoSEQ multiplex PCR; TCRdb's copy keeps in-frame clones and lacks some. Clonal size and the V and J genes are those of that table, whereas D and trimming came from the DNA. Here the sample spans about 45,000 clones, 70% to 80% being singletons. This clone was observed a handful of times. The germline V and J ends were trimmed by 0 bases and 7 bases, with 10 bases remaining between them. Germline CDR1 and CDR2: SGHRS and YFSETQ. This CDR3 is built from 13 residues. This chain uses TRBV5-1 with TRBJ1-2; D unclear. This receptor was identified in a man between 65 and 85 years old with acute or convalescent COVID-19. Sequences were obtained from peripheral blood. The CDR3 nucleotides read TGCGCCAGCAGCTTGGAAGGAGGGTTTGGCTACACCTTC. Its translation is CASSLEGGFGYTF.